Listed below are T cell receptor beta chains from one sample, sequenced in a study of blood T cell repertoires in COVID-19. Assay used: immunoSEQ multiplex PCR; TCRdb lists only in-frame clones, some missing. The data contain around 250,000 clones, 75% to 90% of them seen just once; the ten biggest clones take up roughly 4.6%. Sequenced: peripheral blood. The receptors were gathered from a man aged 55 to 70 who had recovered from COVID-19. Each CDR3 is given with its conserved first and last residue. D genes are given only for firm matches. Size values are once, few and many counts, or a class for expanded clones, and some rows have none.

CDR3 DNA	CDR3 protein	D gene	V gene	clone size	J gene
TGTGCCAGCGGGCAGGGGTACACCGGGGAGCTGTTTTTT	CASGQGYTGELFF	NA	TRBV2	NA	TRBJ2-2
TGTGCCAGCAGCTTTAATCCTGGAAGGGGCCAGGAGCAGTACTTC	CASSFNPGRGQEQYF	NA	TRBV7-2	NA	TRBJ2-7
TGTGCCACTTACAACAGGGGGCTGCAAGAGACCCAGTACTTC	CATYNRGLQETQYF	TRBD1	TRBV6-5	NA	TRBJ2-5
TGTGCCAGCAGGTTCGGGGACACCGGGGAGCTGTTTTTT	CASRFGDTGELFF	NA	TRBV2	NA	TRBJ2-2
TGCGCCAGCAGTCTTCCCGGGCAGGGGGAGACAACTAATGAAAAACTGTTTTTT	CASSLPGQGETTNEKLFF	TRBD1	TRBV23-1	NA	TRBJ1-4
TGTGCCAGCAGCTTGCGGGGAGGGAACACCGGGGAGCTGTTTTTT	CASSLRGGNTGELFF	NA	TRBV7-6	NA	TRBJ2-2
TGTGCCAGCAGCCCAGACATCTCTGGAAACACCATATATTTT	CASSPDISGNTIYF	NA	TRBV7-6	NA	TRBJ1-3
TGCAGCGTTGACACGGGGCACGGGGCTAGCGGGGGAAGGGCCCAGTACTTC	CSVDTGHGASGGRAQYF	TRBD2	TRBV29-1	NA	TRBJ2-5
TGTGCCACCTCCGGGACAGCGCTCTCTGGAAACACCATATATTTT	CATSGTALSGNTIYF	TRBD1	TRBV6-5	NA	TRBJ1-3
TGTGCCAGCAGCTTGGTTAGGGGTAACTATGGCTACACCTTC	CASSLVRGNYGYTF	NA	TRBV5-6	NA	TRBJ1-2
TGTGCCAGCAGCTTATTCCAGGGGAAAGAGACCCAGTACTTC	CASSLFQGKETQYF	NA	TRBV7-7	once	TRBJ2-5
TGTGCCAGCAGCAGAGCCTCCGACAGGGGGGGCACAGATACGCAGTATTTT	CASSRASDRGGTDTQYF	TRBD1	TRBV11-2	once	TRBJ2-3
TGTGCCAGCTGTTCTCGTGGCGGGAGGGTAAATACGGAGCAGTACTTC	CASCSRGGRVNTEQYF	TRBD2	TRBV18	NA	TRBJ2-7
TGTGCCAGCAGCCAAGGGGCTAGCGGGAGCGCCGGGGAGCTGTTTTTT	CASSQGASGSAGELFF	TRBD2	TRBV3-1/TRBV3-2	NA	TRBJ2-2
TGTGCCAGCTCCCTAGGGAAGACAGGGCGAGGCAATCAGCCCCAGCATTTT	CASSLGKTGRGNQPQHF	TRBD1	TRBV18	NA	TRBJ1-5
TGTGCCAGCAGTTACTCGCGGGGACAGAGTTTTGGCTACACCTTC	CASSYSRGQSFGYTF	TRBD1	TRBV6-6	NA	TRBJ1-2
TGTGCCAGCAGCGCATCAAGACTAGCGGGGTCCACAGATACGCAGTATTTT	CASSASRLAGSTDTQYF	TRBD2	TRBV27	NA	TRBJ2-3
TGTGCCAGCAGCCCGAGGCCAGGAGGGCCCCAGCATTTT	CASSPRPGGPQHF	NA	TRBV5-4	NA	TRBJ1-5
TGTGCCAGCAGTGAAAAAGCCCCCTTCGATACGCAGTATTTT	CASSEKAPFDTQYF	NA	TRBV6-1	NA	TRBJ2-3
TGTGCCAGCAGCTTAGTTGCGGGTCGCGAGCAGTACTTC	CASSLVAGREQYF	NA	TRBV7-2	NA	TRBJ2-7
TGTGCCAGCAGCCCGAGGAGTGGGGGGACCTACTACAATGAGCAGTTCTTC	CASSPRSGGTYYNEQFF	NA	TRBV13	few	TRBJ2-1
TGTGCCAGCAGCTCGGCAGGGGGTAACTATGGCTACACCTTC	CASSSAGGNYGYTF	TRBD1	TRBV7-2	NA	TRBJ1-2
TGTGCCAGCAGTTCGCCCTCGACAGGGGGTAGGAAGCCCCAGCATTTT	CASSSPSTGGRKPQHF	TRBD1	TRBV28	NA	TRBJ1-5
TGTGCCAGCAGACTACCCCCCGGACAGAGTGCCAACTATGGCTACACCTTC	CASRLPPGQSANYGYTF	NA	TRBV28	NA	TRBJ1-2
TGTGCCAGTAGAAAGACAGGTTGGGGCAATCAGCCCCAGCATTTT	CASRKTGWGNQPQHF	NA	TRBV19	NA	TRBJ1-5
TGTGCCAGTAGTACCGGACAGGCCCGCATCCACGAGCAGTACTTC	CASSTGQARIHEQYF	TRBD1	TRBV19	NA	TRBJ2-7
TGTGCCACCAGAAAACCGGGACAGGGGCCCTACGAGCAGTACTTC	CATRKPGQGPYEQYF	TRBD1	TRBV15	many	TRBJ2-7
TGTGCCAGTAGTATCGGTAAGGCTAGCGGGGGACCGAACACCGGGGAGCTGTTTTTT	CASSIGKASGGPNTGELFF	TRBD2	TRBV19	NA	TRBJ2-2
TGTGCCAGCAGCTTAACGGGAGCAAACTATGAGCAGTTCTTC	CASSLTGANYEQFF	NA	TRBV7-7	NA	TRBJ2-1
TGTGCCAGCTCACCACCGAGTGGAGGACGGGAGCAGTACTTC	CASSPPSGGREQYF	NA	TRBV18	NA	TRBJ2-7
TGTGCCAGCAGCTTAGGTGACCGGGTCACGCAGTACTTC	CASSLGDRVTQYF	NA	TRBV7-6	NA	TRBJ2-7
TGTGCCACCAGCAGACGGTGGACAGTCAGCTCCTACAATGAGCAGTTCTTC	CATSRRWTVSSYNEQFF	NA	TRBV15	few	TRBJ2-1
TGTGCCAGCAGTGAGGGAGATGGCTACACCTTC	CASSEGDGYTF	NA	TRBV6-6	NA	TRBJ1-2
TGTGCCAGCAACACGGGAGGACAGGGGCCCTACGAGCAGTACTTC	CASNTGGQGPYEQYF	TRBD1	TRBV2	NA	TRBJ2-7
TGTGCCAGCAGGGGGACAGGGGATTCACCCCTCCACTTT	CASRGTGDSPLHF	TRBD1	TRBV6-5	NA	TRBJ1-6
TGTGCCAGCAGTGAAAGGGAAGGGGGCACTGAAGCTTTCTTT	CASSEREGGTEAFF	NA	TRBV2	NA	TRBJ1-1
TGTGCCTGGAGTCCTCCGACAGGAAAGGAAGCTTTCTTT	CAWSPPTGKEAFF	NA	TRBV30	NA	TRBJ1-1
TGTGCCAGCAGTAGACAGGGGAAGAGCAATCAGCCCCAGCATTTT	CASSRQGKSNQPQHF	TRBD1	TRBV28	few	TRBJ1-5
TGTGCCTGGACCCGGGACAGGCAGACCCAGTACTTC	CAWTRDRQTQYF	TRBD1	TRBV30	NA	TRBJ2-5
TGTGCCAGCAGCCTTACTGGGACTAGCTATGGCTACACCTTC	CASSLTGTSYGYTF	NA	TRBV6-5	NA	TRBJ1-2
TGTGCCAGCAGGGGGACAGGGGAGGGTTCACCCCTCCACTTT	CASRGTGEGSPLHF	TRBD1	TRBV6-5	once	TRBJ1-6
TGTGCCTGGAGTGCCGGACTGAACAATGAGCAGTTCTTC	CAWSAGLNNEQFF	NA	TRBV30	few	TRBJ2-1
TGCGCCAGCAGCTTGGCCGGGGACAACCTCTACGAGCAGTACTTC	CASSLAGDNLYEQYF	NA	TRBV5-1	NA	TRBJ2-7
TGTGCCAGCAGCTTCCCCGGGAACTATGGCTACACCTTC	CASSFPGNYGYTF	NA	TRBV5-4	NA	TRBJ1-2
TGTGCCAGCAGTGTGTCTCGGACAGGGGGCTCGAAGACCCAGTACTTC	CASSVSRTGGSKTQYF	TRBD1	TRBV6-1	NA	TRBJ2-5
TGTGCCAGCAGCTTGGGACAGGGGGCATGGGAGACCCAGTACTTC	CASSLGQGAWETQYF	TRBD1	TRBV5-6	NA	TRBJ2-5